A single sample gave rise to the 2 T cell receptor beta chains below, sequenced in a study of T cell repertoires in cytomegalovirus infection. These TCRs' antigens remain unknown. MiXCR was run by TCRdb on the reads, yielding one entry per CDR3 protein. The table shows about 70,000 distinct CDR3 sequences, with around 20% occurring only once. The material was CD8+ T cells from cultured PBMCs, obtained from culture after CMV antigen stimulation. These receptor sequences come from a human donor in good health (CMV status not recorded). Some clones in this sample may be carry-over from other donors' samples.

V gene TRBV7-9 combines with J gene TRBJ1-2, with D possibly TRBD1 on 5 matching bases. CDR1 is SEHNR and CDR2 is FQNEAQ in the germline V gene (reference sequence). The CDR3 contains 14 residues. V dropped 4 bases and J dropped 6 bases, with 15 bases sitting between them. This CDR3 reads CASSSGWGIDGYTF. The CDR3 DNA follows: TGTGCCAGCAGCTCTGGCTGGGGGATAGATGGCTACACCTTC.

The V and J genes are TRBV12-3 or TRBV12-4 and TRBJ2-2; D is perhaps TRBD1 (5 bases). Trimming removed 5 bases from V and 3 bases from J, with 10 bases in between. CDR3 length: 14 amino acids. CDR3 loop: CASSTRVYTGELFF. In DNA, the CDR3 is TGTGCCAGCAGTACCAGGGTTTACACCGGGGAGCTGTTTTTT.